This T cell receptor beta chain comes out of a study of circulating tumor DNA in untreated peripheral T-cell lymphoma (dated by TCRdb to about 2021). Overall study outcomes, separate from this receptor: Tumor-specific clonotypes were found in around four fifths of patients, coming from more than 85% of baseline tissues and around 67% of baseline serum samples.

Library creation used the immunoSEQ multiplex PCR assay. This immuneACCESS table, as held by TCRdb, lists in-frame sequences with V and J called but not all clones. Of the missing ones, under half trace to an unresolved V gene in checked studies; the others have no known cause. The sample profile shows 1,200 to 1,500 clones; about three fifths of them were found once. The top ten constitute around 66% of the sample. The germline V end is reduced by 5 bases and the J end by 4 bases; junction bases left unmatched: 6. CDR1 and CDR2 are drawn from the germline V gene: SQVTM, ANQGSEA. The CDR3 covers 13 residues, taking in both the cysteine and the phenylalanine. The read is trimmed to its CDR3 DNA, 39 bases read in frame from base 1. In regard to this clone: Its antigen remains undetermined. Qualities for individual bases were not recorded, and no much larger clone is one base off.

Baseline tumor tissue collected before treatment was sequenced to identify tumor-specific TCR clonotypes. Next-generation sequencing of T-cell receptor sequences was used to monitor peripheral T-cell lymphoma patients receiving frontline treatment on a trial. The receptor was derived from a human donor with peripheral T-cell lymphoma. The sequence joins TRBV29-1 to TRBJ2-7; TRBD1 matches 9 bases in the middle. The sample taken for sequencing was tumor tissue. The DNA sequence is given as TGCAGCGTTTCCGGGACAGGGAATTACGAGCAGTACTTC. Its translation reads: CSVSGTGNYEQYF.